Detailed here is one T cell receptor beta chain. What it binds is not known. This specimen belongs to a study of blood T cells in healthy people across ages. Study findings and constraints: A greater number of naive CD4+ cells and higher diversity distinguished long-lived donors from aged donors.

Together with a sample-barcoded 5' primer, a J-beta primer mix was included in a second PCR lasting about 6 to 11 cycles. One entry per CDR3 protein, called by TCRdb with MiXCR from the 5' RACE reads. In the table there are approximately 780,000 distinct CDR3 sequences, around a quarter of which are singletons. The CDR3 runs 16 residues. Trimming removed 4 bases from V and 3 bases from J, with 16 bases in between. The V gene's germline CDR1 is SGHDN and CDR2 FVKESK. These same records also appear under a second study, on T cells of mothers and their children.

The receptor was isolated from a boy aged 5 to 17 in good health. J is TRBJ2-1 and V is TRBV14, with D possibly being TRBD2 (6 bases). The source material was blood. The DNA for the CDR3 is TGTGCCAGCAGCCGCGCCGTGGGCGGGGTCTACAATGAGCAGTTCTTC. Protein product: CASSRAVGGVYNEQFF.